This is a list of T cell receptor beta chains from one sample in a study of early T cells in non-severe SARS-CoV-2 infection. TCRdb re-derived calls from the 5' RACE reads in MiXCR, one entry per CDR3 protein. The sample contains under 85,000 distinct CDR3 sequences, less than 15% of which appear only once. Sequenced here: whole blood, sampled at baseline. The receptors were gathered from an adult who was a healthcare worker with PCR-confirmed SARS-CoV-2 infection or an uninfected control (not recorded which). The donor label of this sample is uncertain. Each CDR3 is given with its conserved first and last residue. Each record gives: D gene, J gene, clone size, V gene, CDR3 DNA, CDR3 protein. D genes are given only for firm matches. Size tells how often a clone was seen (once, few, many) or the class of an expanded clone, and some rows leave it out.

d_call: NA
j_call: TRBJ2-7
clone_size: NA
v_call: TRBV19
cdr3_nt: TGTGCCACCTGGGACCCTCCCTACGAGCAGTACTTC
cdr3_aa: CATWDPPYEQYF

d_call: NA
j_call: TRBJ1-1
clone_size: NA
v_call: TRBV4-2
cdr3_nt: TGTGCCAGCAGCCAACGTTACGGGGGGTATACTGAAGCTTTCTTT
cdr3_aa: CASSQRYGGYTEAFF

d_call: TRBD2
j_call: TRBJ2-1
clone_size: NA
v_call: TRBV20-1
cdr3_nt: TGCAGTGCTAAACTAGCGGGGGGGCCGAGCAATGAGCAGTTCTTC
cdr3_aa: CSAKLAGGPSNEQFF

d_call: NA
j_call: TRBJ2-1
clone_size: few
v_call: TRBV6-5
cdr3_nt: TGTGCCAGCACGGAGCAGTTCTTC
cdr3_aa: CASTEQFF

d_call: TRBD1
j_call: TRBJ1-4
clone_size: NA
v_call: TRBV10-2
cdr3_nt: TGCGCCAGCAGTGAGCCGAGATGGACAGGGAGAGAAAAACTGTTTTTT
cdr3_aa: CASSEPRWTGREKLFF

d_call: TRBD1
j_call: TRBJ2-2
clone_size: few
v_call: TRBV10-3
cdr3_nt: TGTGCCACTACGACAGGGGGTTCAAACACCGGGGAGCTGTTTTTT
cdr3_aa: CATTTGGSNTGELFF

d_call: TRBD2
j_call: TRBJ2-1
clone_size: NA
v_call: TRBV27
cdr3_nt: TGTGCCAGCAGTTGGGGGACTAGCGGGTTTGTCAATGAGCAGTTCTTC
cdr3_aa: CASSWGTSGFVNEQFF

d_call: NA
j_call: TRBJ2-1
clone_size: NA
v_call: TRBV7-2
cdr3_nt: TGTGCCAGCAGCAGATGGGGCTACAATGAGCAGTTCTTC
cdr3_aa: CASSRWGYNEQFF

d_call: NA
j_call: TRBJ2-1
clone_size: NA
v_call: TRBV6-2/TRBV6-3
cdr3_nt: TGTGCCAGCAGTCCACAGGGTTGGAATGAGCAGTTCTTC
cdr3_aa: CASSPQGWNEQFF

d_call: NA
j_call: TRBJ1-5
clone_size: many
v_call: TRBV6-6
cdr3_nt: TGTGCCAGCAGGATGATCGAAAGCAATCAGCCCCAGCATTTT
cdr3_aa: CASRMIESNQPQHF

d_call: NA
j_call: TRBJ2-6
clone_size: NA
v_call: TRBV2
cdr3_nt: TGTGCCAGCAGTACAGGCTCTGGGGCCAACGTCCTGACTTTC
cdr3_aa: CASSTGSGANVLTF

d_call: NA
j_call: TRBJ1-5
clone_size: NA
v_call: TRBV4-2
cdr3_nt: TGTGCCAGCAGCCCCTGGGGCGAGGTTACCGATAGCAATCAGCCCCAGCATTTT
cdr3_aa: CASSPWGEVTDSNQPQHF

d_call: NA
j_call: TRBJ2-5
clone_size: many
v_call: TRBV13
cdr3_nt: TGTGCCAGCAGCTCGCGTATGGGGAACGAAGAGACCCAGTACTTC
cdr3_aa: CASSSRMGNEETQYF

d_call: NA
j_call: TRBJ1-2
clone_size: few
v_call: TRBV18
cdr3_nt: TGTGCCAGCTCACCAAATACAGGAGCTCTAAGTAACTATGGCTACACCTTC
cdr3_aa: CASSPNTGALSNYGYTF

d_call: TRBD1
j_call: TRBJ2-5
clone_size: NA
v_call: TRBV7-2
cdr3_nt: TGTGCCAGCAGCTTAGACGTGGGGACAGAGCAGTACTTC
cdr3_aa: CASSLDVGTEQYF

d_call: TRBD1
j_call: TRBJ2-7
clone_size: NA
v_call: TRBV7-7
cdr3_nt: TGTGCCAGCAGCCCTCCGGACAGGGGCGACTACGAGCAGTACTTC
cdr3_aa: CASSPPDRGDYEQYF

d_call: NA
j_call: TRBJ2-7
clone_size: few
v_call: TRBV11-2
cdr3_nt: TGTGCCAGCAGCCGCAACGGGGCCCCAGGCTACGAGCAGTACTTC
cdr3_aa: CASSRNGAPGYEQYF

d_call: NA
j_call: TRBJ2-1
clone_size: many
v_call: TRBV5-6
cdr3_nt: TGTGCCAGCACCCCCGGCGCGGGCAATGAGCAGTTCTTC
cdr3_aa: CASTPGAGNEQFF

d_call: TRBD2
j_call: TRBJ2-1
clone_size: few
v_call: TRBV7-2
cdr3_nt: TGTGCCAGCAGCTTAGATTCTAGCGGGCTATACAATGAGCAGTTCTTC
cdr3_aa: CASSLDSSGLYNEQFF

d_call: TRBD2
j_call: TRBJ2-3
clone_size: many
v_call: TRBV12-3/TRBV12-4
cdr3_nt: TGTGCCAGCTCCCCATGGGGCGGGGGGGCAAGCGGCACAGATACGCAGTATTTT
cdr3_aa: CASSPWGGGASGTDTQYF

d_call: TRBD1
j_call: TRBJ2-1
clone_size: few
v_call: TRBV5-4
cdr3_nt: TGTGCCAGCAGCCCTCGGACAGGGCAATCCTACAATGAGCAGTTCTTC
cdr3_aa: CASSPRTGQSYNEQFF

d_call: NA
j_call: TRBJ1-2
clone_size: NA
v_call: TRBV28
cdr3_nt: TGTGCCAGCAGCCTCAGAGGGCCGCACACCTTC
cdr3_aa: CASSLRGPHTF

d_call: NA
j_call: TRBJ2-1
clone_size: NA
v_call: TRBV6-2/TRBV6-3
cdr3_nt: TGTGCCAGCAGTTACCTGGACACGAGCTCCTACAATGAGCAGTTCTTC
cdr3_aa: CASSYLDTSSYNEQFF

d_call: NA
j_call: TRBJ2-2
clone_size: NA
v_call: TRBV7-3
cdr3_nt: TGTGCCAGCGGAGGGGGCACCGGGGAGCTGTTTTTT
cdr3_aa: CASGGGTGELFF

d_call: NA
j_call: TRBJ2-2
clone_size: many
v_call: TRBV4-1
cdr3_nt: TGCGCCAGCAGCCAAGCCGACAGGAGAAGGGGAGCCGGGGAGCTGTTTTTT
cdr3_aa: CASSQADRRRGAGELFF

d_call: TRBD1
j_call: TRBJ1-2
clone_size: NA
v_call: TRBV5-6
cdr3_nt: TGTGCCAGCAGCTTGGTAGGGACAGACCCTAACTATGGCTACACCTTC
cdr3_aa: CASSLVGTDPNYGYTF

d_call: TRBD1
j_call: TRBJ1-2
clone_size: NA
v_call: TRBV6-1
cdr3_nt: TGTGCCAGCAGTGAACCGACAGGGTTGCGACTCTATGGCTACACCTTC
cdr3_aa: CASSEPTGLRLYGYTF

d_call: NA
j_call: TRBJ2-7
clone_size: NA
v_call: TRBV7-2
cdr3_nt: TGTGCCAGCAGCTTTCGAGGCCTCACCTACGAGCAGTACTTC
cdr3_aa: CASSFRGLTYEQYF

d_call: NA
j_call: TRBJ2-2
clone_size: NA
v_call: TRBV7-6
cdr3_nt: TGTGCCAGTACTAGAAGGGTAGACACCGGGGAGCTGTTTTTT
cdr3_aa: CASTRRVDTGELFF

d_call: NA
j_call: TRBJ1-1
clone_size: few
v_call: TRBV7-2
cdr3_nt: TGTGCCAGCAGCTCAAACAGAGGCACTGAAGCTTTCTTT
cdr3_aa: CASSSNRGTEAFF

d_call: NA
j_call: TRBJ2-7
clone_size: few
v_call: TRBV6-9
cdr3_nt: TGTGCCAGCAGTCCATTCGCCCGGCCAGATCGGGGGCAGTGGGTAGGCGAGCAGTACTTC
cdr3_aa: CASSPFARPDRGQWVGEQYF

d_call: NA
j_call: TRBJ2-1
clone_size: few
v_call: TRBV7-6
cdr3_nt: TGTGCCAGCAGCTTCGCTCAACAGGACAATGAGCAGTTCTTC
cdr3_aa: CASSFAQQDNEQFF

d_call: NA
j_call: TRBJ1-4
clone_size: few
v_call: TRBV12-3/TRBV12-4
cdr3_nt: TGTGCCAGCAGACGAACTGAAAAACTGTTTTTT
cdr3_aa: CASRRTEKLFF

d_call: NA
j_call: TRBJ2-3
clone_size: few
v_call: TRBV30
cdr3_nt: TGTGCCTGGGGTACAGGGGGGGGCACAGATACGCAGTATTTT
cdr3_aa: CAWGTGGGTDTQYF

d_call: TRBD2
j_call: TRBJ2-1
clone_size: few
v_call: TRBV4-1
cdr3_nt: TGCGCCAGCAGCCGAGTCTTAGCGGGAGGATCCGATGAGCAGTTCTTC
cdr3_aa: CASSRVLAGGSDEQFF

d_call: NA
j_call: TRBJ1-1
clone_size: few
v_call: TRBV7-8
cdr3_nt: TGTGCCAGCAGTTGGATTTCCGGGCGAACTGAAGCTTTCTTT
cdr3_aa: CASSWISGRTEAFF

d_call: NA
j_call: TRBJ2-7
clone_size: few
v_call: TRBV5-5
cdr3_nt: TGTGCCAGCAGCCGTCTAACAGGTGACTCCTACGAGCAGTACTTC
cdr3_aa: CASSRLTGDSYEQYF

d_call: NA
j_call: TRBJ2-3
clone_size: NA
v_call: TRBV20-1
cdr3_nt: TGCAGTGCCCCCCCCTTGGGGACTAGCACAGATACGCAGTATTTT
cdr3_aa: CSAPPLGTSTDTQYF